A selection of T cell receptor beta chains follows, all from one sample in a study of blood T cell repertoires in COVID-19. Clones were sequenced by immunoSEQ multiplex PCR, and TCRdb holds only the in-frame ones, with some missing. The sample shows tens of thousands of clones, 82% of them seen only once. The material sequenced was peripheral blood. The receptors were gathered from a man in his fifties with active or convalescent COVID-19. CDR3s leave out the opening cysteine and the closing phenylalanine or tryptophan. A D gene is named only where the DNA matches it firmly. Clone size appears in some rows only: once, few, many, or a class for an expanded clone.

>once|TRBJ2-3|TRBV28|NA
ASREVDTQY
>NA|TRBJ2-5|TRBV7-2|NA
ASSLNGWGRETQY
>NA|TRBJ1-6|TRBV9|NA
ASSVTEDSPLH
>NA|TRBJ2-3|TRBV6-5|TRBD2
AGSSGGNTDTQY
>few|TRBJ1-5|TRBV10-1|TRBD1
ASPDRANQPQH
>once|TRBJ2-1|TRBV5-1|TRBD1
ASSQTGADYNEQF
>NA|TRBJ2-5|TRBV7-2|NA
ASSLGRGETQY
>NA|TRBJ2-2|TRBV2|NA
ASRQGHTGELF
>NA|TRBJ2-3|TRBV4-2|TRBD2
ASSQQRGPEPDTQY
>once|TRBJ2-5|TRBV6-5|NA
ASTSWEGSQETQY
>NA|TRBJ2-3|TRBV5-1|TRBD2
ASRGTSGGADTQY